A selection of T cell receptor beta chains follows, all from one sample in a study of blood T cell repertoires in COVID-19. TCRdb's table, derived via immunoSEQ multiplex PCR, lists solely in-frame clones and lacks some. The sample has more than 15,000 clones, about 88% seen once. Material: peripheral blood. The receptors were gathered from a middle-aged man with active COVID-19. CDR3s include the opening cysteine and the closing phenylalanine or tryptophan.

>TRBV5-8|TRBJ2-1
CASSLVLAVYNEQFF
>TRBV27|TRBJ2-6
CASSTQTGVVSGANVLTF
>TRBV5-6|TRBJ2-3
CASRTSTDTQYF
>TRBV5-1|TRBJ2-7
CASSGLAGAAVYEQYF
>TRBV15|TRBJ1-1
CATSRDWSTGNTEAFF
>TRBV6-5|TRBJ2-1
CASSYSGSSYNEQFF
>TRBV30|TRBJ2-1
CAWSFPGQRYNEQFF
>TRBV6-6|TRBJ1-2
CASSPRGDYYGYTF
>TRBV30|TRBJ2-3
CAWSPTSDTDTQYF
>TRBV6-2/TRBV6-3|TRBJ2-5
CASSYSSGWETQYF
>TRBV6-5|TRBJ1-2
CASITWGTPYGYTF
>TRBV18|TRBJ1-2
CASSPDRNYGYTF
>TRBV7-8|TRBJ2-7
CASSPEQGYNYEQYF
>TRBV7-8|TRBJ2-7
CASSFKQGASGYEQYF
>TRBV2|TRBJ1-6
CASSEAGRYSPLHF
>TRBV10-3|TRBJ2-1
CAISPGGTGGEQFF
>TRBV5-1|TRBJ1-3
CASSLEGPRAGNTIYF
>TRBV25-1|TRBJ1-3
CASSEWSSGNTIYF
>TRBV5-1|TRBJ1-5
CASSLGDRGLANQPQHF
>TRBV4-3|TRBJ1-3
CASSQDLPDRGGGNTIYF
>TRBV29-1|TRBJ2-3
CSVAGRVTDTQYF
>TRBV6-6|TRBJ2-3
CASSPPKGAATDTQYF
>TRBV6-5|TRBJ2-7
CASTPDRGAAEQYF
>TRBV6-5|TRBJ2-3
CASSRFSGSTQYF
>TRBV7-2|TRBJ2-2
CASSLRTGGSPGELFF
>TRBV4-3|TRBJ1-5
CASSQDQSAGGNQPQHF
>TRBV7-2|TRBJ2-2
CASSFRGNLNTGELFF
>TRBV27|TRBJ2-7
CASSRTSGSYEQYF
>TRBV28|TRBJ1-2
CASTLNRGTVDGYTF
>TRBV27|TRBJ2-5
CASSLLSQETQYF
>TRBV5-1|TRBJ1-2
CASSGDGTGLGYTF
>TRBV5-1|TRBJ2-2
CASSPRQGVGELFF
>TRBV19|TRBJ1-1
CASSMSWETGGTEAFF
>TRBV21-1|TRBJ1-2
CASYGRGSNYGYTF
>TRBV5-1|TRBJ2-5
CASSLISGQETQYF
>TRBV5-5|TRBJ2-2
CASSRDRGRISRAGELFF
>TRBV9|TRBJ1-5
CASSVSGTEAQPQHF
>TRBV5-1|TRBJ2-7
CASSADDRGEYEQYF
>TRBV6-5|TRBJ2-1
CASSYDGGSVDEQFF
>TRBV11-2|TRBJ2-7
CASSSVIGTSLSLSEQYF
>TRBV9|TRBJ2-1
CASSISGSSYNEQFF
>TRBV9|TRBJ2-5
CASSVGASWETQYF
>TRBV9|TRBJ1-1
CASSPRTGVNTEAFF
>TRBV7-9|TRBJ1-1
CASTTRPGIEAFF
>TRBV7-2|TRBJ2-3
CASSWTSGTTDTQYF
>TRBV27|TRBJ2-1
CASRPPGYNEQFF
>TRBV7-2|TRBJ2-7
CASSFAGMYEQYF
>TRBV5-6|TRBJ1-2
CASKDSTGTGRIGYTF
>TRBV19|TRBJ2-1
CASIPAGQGKMKQFF